A selection of T cell receptor beta chains follows, all from one sample in a study of neurological immune-mediated disorders. One entry per CDR3 protein results from TCRdb running MiXCR on the 5' RACE reads. The table lists fewer than 25,000 distinct CDR3 sequences, less than 15% of them singletons. Sequencing was carried out using PBMCs. The receptors originated from a woman aged 60-70 years with HTLV-1-associated myelopathy (HAM/TSP). Each CDR3 is given with its conserved first and last residue. The D gene is left open where the match is weak. The size field is filled for only some rows; it gives once, few, many or a size class.

d_call clone_size j_call v_call cdr3_nt cdr3_aa
TRBD1 many TRBJ1-3 TRBV3-1 TGTGCCAGCAGCCGAGGGACAGGGTCTGGAAACACCATATATTTT CASSRGTGSGNTIYF
TRBD2 many TRBJ2-1 TRBV5-6 TGTGCCAGCAGCTGGAGGACTAGCGGGATTGCCTACAATGAGCAGTTCTTC CASSWRTSGIAYNEQFF
NA many TRBJ2-3 TRBV20-1 TGCAGTGCTAGAGACGCGGGACCCACAGATACGCAGTATTTT CSARDAGPTDTQYF
TRBD2 many TRBJ2-3 TRBV30 TGTGCCTGGAGATTGACTAGCGGGGCTACGCAGTATTTT CAWRLTSGATQYF
TRBD1 NA TRBJ2-1 TRBV9 TGTGCCAGCAGCGGAGGATCAGGGGGCTCCTACAATGAGCAGTTCTTC CASSGGSGGSYNEQFF
NA NA TRBJ2-1 TRBV29-1 TGCAGCGTTGCACAGGTTCTTCACGGGGCCTACAATGAGCAGTTCTTC CSVAQVLHGAYNEQFF
NA medium-sized TRBJ1-2 TRBV12-3/TRBV12-4 TGTGCCAGCAGTTTGGGGGGGCAGGGCGGTGGCTACACCTTC CASSLGGQGGGYTF
NA NA TRBJ1-1 TRBV6-5 TGTGCCAGCAGGTCACAGGGCACCATGAACACTGAAGCTTTCTTT CASRSQGTMNTEAFF
TRBD2 few TRBJ2-7 TRBV5-1 TGCGCCAGCAGCTCCAACCGACTAGCGATGCGAGGGGAGCAGTACTTC CASSSNRLAMRGEQYF
NA many TRBJ2-3 TRBV7-2 TGTGCCAGCAGCTATGGGCTACGCACAGATACGCAGTATTTT CASSYGLRTDTQYF
NA many TRBJ2-1 TRBV20-1 TGCAGTGCTAGAGATTATAGGGCAAGCTACAATGAGCAGTTCTTC CSARDYRASYNEQFF
TRBD2 many TRBJ2-1 TRBV20-1 TGCAGTGCTCGTTCGCGGGAGGGTTCCTCCTACAATGAGCAGTTCTTC CSARSREGSSYNEQFF
TRBD2 many TRBJ2-7 TRBV5-5 TGTGCCAGCAGCTTGGGACTAGCAATTGAGCAGTACTTC CASSLGLAIEQYF
TRBD1 many TRBJ1-2 TRBV4-3 TGCGCCAGCAGCCAAAGGGGACAGGTCTATGGCTACACCTTC CASSQRGQVYGYTF
NA NA TRBJ2-3 TRBV5-1 NA CASSLAGTDYYEQYFGPGTHTQYF
NA medium-sized TRBJ1-3 TRBV20-1 TGCAGTGCTACCGGACTGACTCCGGGAAACACCATATATTTT CSATGLTPGNTIYF
NA many TRBJ1-5 TRBV12-3/TRBV12-4 TGTGCCAGCAGTCCCAGGTTTTCAGGCAATCAGCCCCAGCATTTT CASSPRFSGNQPQHF
NA NA TRBJ2-7 TRBV5-1 TGCGCCAGCAGCTTAAACACGGTGCCATACGAGCAGTACTTC CASSLNTVPYEQYF
NA many TRBJ1-1 TRBV5-8 TGTGCCAGCAGCCCGCCCCCGCAGACGATGAACACTGAAGCTTTCTTT CASSPPPQTMNTEAFF
NA medium-sized TRBJ1-6 TRBV20-1 TGCAGTGGGGGCCCTATAGGCGGGTCCTATAATTCACCCCTCCACTTT CSGGPIGGSYNSPLHF
TRBD1 NA TRBJ1-1 TRBV25-1 TGTGCCAGCAGACCACAGGGGGCTGCCACTGAAGCTTTCTTT CASRPQGAATEAFF
TRBD2 many TRBJ2-5 TRBV7-2 TGTGCCAGCAGCCGAGGACTAGCGGGACTGGAGACCCAGTACTTC CASSRGLAGLETQYF
NA NA TRBJ1-1 TRBV5-4 TGTGCCAGCAGCTTGGGGGGGTGGAAGGAGAACACTGAAGCTTTCTTT CASSLGGWKENTEAFF
NA many TRBJ2-7 TRBV20-1 TGCAGTGCTAGAGTATCAGGGAAAACTAAAGAGCAGTACTTC CSARVSGKTKEQYF
TRBD1 many TRBJ2-7 TRBV20-1 TGCAGTGCTAGGACAGGGGGAAGATACGAGCAGTACTTC CSARTGGRYEQYF
NA few TRBJ1-2 TRBV30 TGTGCCTGGCGCAGTTCTCCTCGGGGCTACACCTTC CAWRSSPRGYTF
NA many TRBJ1-1 TRBV6-5 TGTGCCAGCAGTTATAGGGTCGGGAGCACTGAAGCTTTCTTT CASSYRVGSTEAFF
NA NA TRBJ1-1 TRBV5-1 TGCGCCAGCACCAGAGACAGAAAGAACACTGAAGCTTTCTTT CASTRDRKNTEAFF
NA many TRBJ2-1 TRBV7-2 TGTGCCAGCAGCAACACGGGCGGCTTTGAGCAGTTCTTC CASSNTGGFEQFF
NA few TRBJ2-7 TRBV27 TGTGCCAGCAAAAACCCCCTTACAGGTTCCTACGAGCAGTACTTC CASKNPLTGSYEQYF
TRBD2 NA TRBJ2-3 TRBV5-1 TGCGCCAGCAGCTTGGTGCTAGCGGGATCAACAGATACGCAGTATTTT CASSLVLAGSTDTQYF
TRBD1 few TRBJ1-2 TRBV20-1 TGCAGTGCCCCAGGGGGCGATGGCTACACCTTC CSAPGGDGYTF
NA NA TRBJ2-3 TRBV5-4 TGTGCCAGCAGCTTGGAGGGGATGGCAGATACGCAGTATTTT CASSLEGMADTQYF
NA many TRBJ1-5 TRBV20-1 TGCAGTGCCGGGGGAGCTCAGCCCCAGCATTTT CSAGGAQPQHF
TRBD1 many TRBJ2-7 TRBV20-1 TGCAGTGCTACCAGGACAGGGGTTTACGAGCAGTACTTC CSATRTGVYEQYF
TRBD2 many TRBJ2-1 TRBV4-3 TGCGCCAGCAGCCAGACTAGCGGGGGGGCAAATGAGCAGTTCTTC CASSQTSGGANEQFF
TRBD1 many TRBJ1-1 TRBV5-1 TGCGCCAGCAGCTTGAGGGACAGGGGGGGGAACACTGAAGCTTTCTTT CASSLRDRGGNTEAFF
NA many TRBJ2-1 TRBV12-3/TRBV12-4 TGTGCCAGCAGCTTCATGGCGGGACTGATCAATGAGCAGTTCTTC CASSFMAGLINEQFF
NA NA TRBJ2-1 TRBV20-1 TGCAGTGGAACATCATGGGGGGAGACCCAGTTCTTC CSGTSWGETQFF
TRBD1 many TRBJ1-2 TRBV29-1 TGCAGCGTACGGACAGGCAACCCTGGTGGCTACACCTTC CSVRTGNPGGYTF
TRBD2 many TRBJ2-7 TRBV5-1 TGCGCCAGCAGCCCTGACGGGACTAGCGGGAGGGGCGAGCAGTACTTC CASSPDGTSGRGEQYF
NA many TRBJ2-6 TRBV5-1 TGCGCCAGCAAAACCGCCGGGGTCGGGGCTGGGGCCAACGTCCTGACTTTC CASKTAGVGAGANVLTF
NA medium-sized TRBJ1-3 TRBV7-9 TGTGCCAGCAGCTTACTCGGCGGGTCTGGAAACACCATATATTTT CASSLLGGSGNTIYF
NA NA TRBJ2-3 TRBV2 TGTGCCAGCATGGTTTCTAGCACAGATACGCAGTATTTT CASMVSSTDTQYF
TRBD1 many TRBJ2-5 TRBV6-1 TGTGCCAGCACCCTGGGACAGCAAGAGACCCAGTACTTC CASTLGQQETQYF
NA many TRBJ2-7 TRBV12-5 TGTGCTAGTGGTCTGGGCCACGAGCAGTACTTC CASGLGHEQYF
NA many TRBJ2-5 TRBV20-1 TGCAGTGCCGGGTCAGGGCTGGGGACCCAGTACTTC CSAGSGLGTQYF
TRBD2 many TRBJ2-3 TRBV20-1 TGCAGTGCTAGGGGTGGTAGCGGGGGGCGCACAGATACGCAGTATTTT CSARGGSGGRTDTQYF
NA many TRBJ1-3 TRBV15 TGTGCCACCAGCAGATCAGGACCGCCTCGGAGCTCTGGAAACACCATATATTTT CATSRSGPPRSSGNTIYF